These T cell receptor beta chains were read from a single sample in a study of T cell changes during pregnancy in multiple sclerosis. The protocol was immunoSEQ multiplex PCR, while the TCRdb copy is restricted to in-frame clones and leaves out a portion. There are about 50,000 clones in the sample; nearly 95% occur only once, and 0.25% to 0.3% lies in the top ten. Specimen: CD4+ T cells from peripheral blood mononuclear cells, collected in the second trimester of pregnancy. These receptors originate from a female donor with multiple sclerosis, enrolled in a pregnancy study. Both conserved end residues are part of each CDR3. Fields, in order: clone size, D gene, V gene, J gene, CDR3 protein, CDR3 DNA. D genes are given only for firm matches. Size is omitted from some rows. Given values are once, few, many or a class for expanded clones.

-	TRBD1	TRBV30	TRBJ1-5	CAWSPGTDNQPQHF	TGTGCCTGGAGCCCCGGGACAGACAATCAGCCCCAGCATTTT
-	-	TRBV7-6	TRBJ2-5	CASSKQETQYF	TGTGCCAGCAGTAAACAAGAGACCCAGTACTTC
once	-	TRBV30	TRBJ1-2	CAWGPGGHGYTF	TGTGCCTGGGGCCCGGGGGGCCATGGCTACACCTTC
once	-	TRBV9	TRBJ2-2	CASSSYGTQNTGELFF	TGTGCCAGCAGCTCCTACGGGACTCAAAACACCGGGGAGCTGTTTTTT
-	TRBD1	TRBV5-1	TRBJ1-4	CASSVGTGNEKLFF	TGCGCCAGCAGCGTAGGGACAGGAAATGAAAAACTGTTTTTT
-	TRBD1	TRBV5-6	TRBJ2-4	CASSLLLNGQAKNIQYF	TGTGCCAGCAGCCTTCTTTTAAACGGACAGGCTAAAAACATTCAGTACTTC
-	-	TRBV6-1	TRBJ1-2	CASSLGTQNYGYTF	TGTGCCAGCAGCCTGGGGACACAAAACTATGGCTACACCTTC
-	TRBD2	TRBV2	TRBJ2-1	CAGGTSVYNEQFF	TGTGCCGGCGGGACTAGCGTCTACAATGAGCAGTTCTTC
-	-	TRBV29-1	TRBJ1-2	CSVEGWSGYGYTF	TGCAGCGTTGAAGGGTGGAGTGGATATGGCTACACCTTC
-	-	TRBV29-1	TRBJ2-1	CSVPPAGLNEQFF	TGCAGCGTTCCACCGGCAGGGCTCAATGAGCAGTTCTTC
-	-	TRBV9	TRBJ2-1	CASSLGQVSSYNEQFF	TGTGCCAGCAGTTTGGGGCAGGTCAGCTCCTACAATGAGCAGTTCTTC
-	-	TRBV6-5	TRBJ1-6	CASSYRPGDRLHF	TGTGCCAGCAGTTACAGGCCAGGGGACCGCCTCCACTTT
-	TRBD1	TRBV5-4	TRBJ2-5	CASSPRSGQGETQYF	TGTGCCAGCAGCCCTCGGTCCGGACAGGGAGAGACCCAGTACTTC
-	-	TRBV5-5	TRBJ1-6	CASSLQGRVRDSPLHF	TGTGCCAGCAGCTTGCAGGGCAGGGTAAGAGATTCACCCCTCCACTTT
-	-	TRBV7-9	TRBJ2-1	CAADRGTYNEQFF	TGTGCCGCCGACCGGGGGACTTACAATGAGCAGTTCTTC
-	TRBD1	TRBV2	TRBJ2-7	CASSAGQGVYEQYF	TGTGCCAGCAGTGCGGGACAGGGGGTCTACGAGCAGTACTTC
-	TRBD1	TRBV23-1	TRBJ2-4	CASSQSWRTGVGAKNIQYF	TGCGCCAGCAGTCAATCATGGAGGACAGGGGTGGGGGCCAAAAACATTCAGTACTTC
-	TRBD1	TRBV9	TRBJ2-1	CASSVTGVAYNEQFF	TGTGCCAGCAGCGTGACAGGGGTTGCCTACAATGAGCAGTTCTTC
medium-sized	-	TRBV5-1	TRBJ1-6	CASSLAPRGANSPLHF	TGCGCCAGCAGCTTGGCCCCCCGGGGGGCGAATTCACCCCTCCACTTT
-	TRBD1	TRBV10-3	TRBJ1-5	CAISGRGRDQPQHF	TGTGCCATCAGTGGCAGGGGGCGCGATCAGCCCCAGCATTTT
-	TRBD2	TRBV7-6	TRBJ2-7	CASSPRAGGTSYEQYF	TGTGCCAGCAGCCCGAGGGCGGGGGGAACCTCCTACGAGCAGTACTTC
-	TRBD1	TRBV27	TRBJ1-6	CASAQGQGFYNSPLHF	TGTGCCAGCGCCCAGGGACAGGGGTTCTATAATTCACCCCTCCACTTT
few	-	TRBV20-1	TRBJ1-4	CSARLEKLFF	TGCAGTGCCCGACTTGAAAAACTGTTTTTT
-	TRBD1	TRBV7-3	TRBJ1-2	CASSLNPRGLDGYTF	TGTGCCAGCAGCTTAAACCCCAGGGGGCTGGATGGCTACACCTTC
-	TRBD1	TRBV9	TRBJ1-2	CASSVRDSANYGYTF	TGTGCCAGCAGCGTCCGGGACAGTGCTAACTATGGCTACACCTTC
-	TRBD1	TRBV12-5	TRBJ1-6	CASSQGEAYNSPLHF	TGTGCTAGCAGTCAGGGGGAGGCCTATAATTCACCCCTCCACTTT
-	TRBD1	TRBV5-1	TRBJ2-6	CASRGGRANVLTF	TGCGCCAGTAGAGGGGGCAGGGCCAACGTCCTGACTTTC
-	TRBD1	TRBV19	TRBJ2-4	CASSTEPGGAKNIQYF	TGTGCCAGTAGTACCGAGCCAGGGGGAGCCAAAAACATTCAGTACTTC
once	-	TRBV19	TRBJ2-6	CASSIGAVRSGANVLTF	TGTGCCAGTAGTATAGGGGCAGTTCGCTCTGGGGCCAACGTCCTGACTTTC
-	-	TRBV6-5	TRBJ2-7	CASSYIGRTYEQYF	TGTGCCAGCAGTTATATTGGCAGAACCTACGAGCAGTACTTC
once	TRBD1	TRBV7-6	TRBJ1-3	CASSSLRGPGNTIYF	TGTGCCAGCAGCTCCCTAAGGGGGCCTGGAAACACCATATATTTT
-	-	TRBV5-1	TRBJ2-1	CASSLDRIQSDEQFF	TGCGCCAGCAGCTTGGACCGTATTCAGTCAGATGAGCAGTTCTTC
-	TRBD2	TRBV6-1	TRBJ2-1	CASSEPETGTSGGAGLRQFF	TGTGCCAGCAGTGAACCCGAAACCGGGACTAGCGGGGGGGCCGGGTTACGGCAGTTCTTC